This T cell receptor beta chain originates from a study of blood T cell repertoires in COVID-19. CDR3 length equals 14 residues. Trimming pared 7 bases from V and 4 bases from J, leaving 16 bases between. Germline V gives CDR1 LGHDT, CDR2 YNNKEL (reference sequence). Assay: immunoSEQ multiplex PCR; the TCRdb copy retains only in-frame clones and omits some. The data show around 82,000 clones, 75% to 95% seen once. This clonotype originated in a human donor in a cohort sampled during active COVID-19. The sample consisted of peripheral blood. The rearrangement links TRBV3-1 (or the pseudogene TRBV3-2) to TRBJ1-1; D might be TRBD1 (6 bases). The CDR3 reads CASTNSGGGTEAFF. CDR3 DNA: TGTGCCAGCACTAACTCGGGGGGCGGCACTGAAGCTTTCTTT.